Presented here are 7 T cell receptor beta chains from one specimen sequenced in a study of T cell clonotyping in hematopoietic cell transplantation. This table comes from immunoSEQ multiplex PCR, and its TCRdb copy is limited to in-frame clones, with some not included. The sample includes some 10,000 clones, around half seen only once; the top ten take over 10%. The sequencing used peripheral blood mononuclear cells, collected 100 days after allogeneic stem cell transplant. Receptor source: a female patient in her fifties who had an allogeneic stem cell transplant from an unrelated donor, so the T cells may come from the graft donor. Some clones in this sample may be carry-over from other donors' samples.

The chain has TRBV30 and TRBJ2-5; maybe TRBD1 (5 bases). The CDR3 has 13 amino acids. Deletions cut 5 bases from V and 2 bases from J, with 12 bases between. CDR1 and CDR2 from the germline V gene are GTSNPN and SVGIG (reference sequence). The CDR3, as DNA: TGTGCCTGGGGCCAGGGCCCTCAAGAGACCCAGTACTTC. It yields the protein CAWGQGPQETQYF.

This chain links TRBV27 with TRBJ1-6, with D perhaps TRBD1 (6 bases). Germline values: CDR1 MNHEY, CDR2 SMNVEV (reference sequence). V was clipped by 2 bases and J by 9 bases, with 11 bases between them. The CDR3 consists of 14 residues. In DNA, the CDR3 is TGTGCCAGCAGTTTAGTCACAGGGACTTCACCCCTCCACTTT. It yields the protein CASSLVTGTSPLHF.

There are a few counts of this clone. Here the CDR3 reads CASSVANQPQHF. CDR3 coding DNA: TGTGCCAGCAGCGTAGCCAATCAGCCCCAGCATTTT. The chain has TRBV28 and TRBJ1-5; D is unclear. CDR3 length equals 12 residues. V shed 6 bases and J shed 3 bases, with 6 bases lying between them. Germline CDR1 reads MDHEN; CDR2 reads SYDVKM.

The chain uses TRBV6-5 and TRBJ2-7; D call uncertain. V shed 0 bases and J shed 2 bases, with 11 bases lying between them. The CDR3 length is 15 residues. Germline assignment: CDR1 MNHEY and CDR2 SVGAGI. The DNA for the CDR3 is TGTGCCAGCAGTTACTCTTTTGCCAGAGCCTACGAGCAGTACTTC. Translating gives CASSYSFARAYEQYF.

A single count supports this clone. DNA for the CDR3: TGTGCCAGCAGCAGGCCCCTGGATACGCAGTATTTT. It codes for CASSRPLDTQYF. The J gene is TRBJ2-3, the V gene TRBV7-2; D is undetermined. The V gene lost 5 bases and the J gene lost 6 bases, with 9 bases spanning the gap. The CDR3 extends over 12 amino acids. Germline V CDR1 and CDR2: SGHTA, FQGNSA.

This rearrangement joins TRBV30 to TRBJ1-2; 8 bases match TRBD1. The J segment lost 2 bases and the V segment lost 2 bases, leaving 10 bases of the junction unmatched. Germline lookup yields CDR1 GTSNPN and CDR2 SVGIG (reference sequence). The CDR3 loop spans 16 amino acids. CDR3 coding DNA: TGTGCCTGGAGTTTAATGTGGACAGGGCTAAACTATGGCTACACCTTC. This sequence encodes CAWSLMWTGLNYGYTF. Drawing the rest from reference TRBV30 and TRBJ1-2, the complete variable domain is SQTIHQWPATLVQPVGSPLSLECTVEGTSNPNLYWYRQAAGRGLQLLFYSVGIGQISSEVPQNLSASRPQDRQFILSSKKLLLSDSGFYLCAWSLMWTGLNYGYTFGSGTRLTVV.

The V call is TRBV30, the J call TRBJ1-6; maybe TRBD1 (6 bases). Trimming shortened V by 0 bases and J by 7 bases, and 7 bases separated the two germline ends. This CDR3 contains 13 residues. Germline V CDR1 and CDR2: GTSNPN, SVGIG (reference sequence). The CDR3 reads CAWSVTGNSPLHF. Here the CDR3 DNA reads TGTGCCTGGAGTGTTACAGGGAATTCACCCCTCCACTTT.